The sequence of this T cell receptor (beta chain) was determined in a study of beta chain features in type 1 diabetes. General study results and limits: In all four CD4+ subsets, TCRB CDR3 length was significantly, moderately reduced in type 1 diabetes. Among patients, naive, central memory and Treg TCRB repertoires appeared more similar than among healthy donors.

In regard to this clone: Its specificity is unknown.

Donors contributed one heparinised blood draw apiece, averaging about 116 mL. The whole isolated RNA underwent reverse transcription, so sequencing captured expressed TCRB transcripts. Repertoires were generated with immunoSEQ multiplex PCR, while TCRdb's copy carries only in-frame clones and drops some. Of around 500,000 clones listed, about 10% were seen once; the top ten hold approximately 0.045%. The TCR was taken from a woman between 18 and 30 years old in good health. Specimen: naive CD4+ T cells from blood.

In DNA form, the CDR3 reads TGTGCCAGCTCACCACCGGGCACCGGGGAGCTGTTTTTT. It yields the protein CASSPPGTGELFF. The rearrangement joins TRBV18 to TRBJ2-2; D gene unclear. The CDR3 consists of 13 residues. V was clipped by 0 bases and J by 4 bases, with 3 bases between them. Per the germline V gene, CDR1 is KGHSH and CDR2 is LQKENI.